The clone carrying this T cell receptor (beta chain) was counted a few times. Antigen specificity is unknown. These data come from a study of cytotoxic CD8 clonotypes in ibrutinib-treated CLL. Study details: After a median of approximately 70 months, about 14 patients stayed remitted and around 12 progressed; responses had been partial in about 24 and complete in 2.

The J segment lost 6 bases and the V segment lost 4 bases, leaving 15 bases of the junction unmatched. The CDR3 consists of 18 residues. From germline, CDR1 is SGHRS and CDR2 YFSETQ. Repertoires were generated with immunoSEQ multiplex PCR, while TCRdb's copy carries only in-frame clones and drops some. The top ten clones hold around a quarter of a sample with about 140,000 clones, approximately 75% of them seen once. Findings and caveats of the study: Baseline clonality was higher than in age-matched healthy donors and moved in step with circulating CD8+ T-cell counts. Clonality climbed at ibrutinib response, then dropped toward baseline at progression.

Cryopreserved PBMCs supplied approximately 1.9 micrograms of genomic DNA for TCR beta libraries. This rearrangement joins TRBV5-1 to TRBJ2-1, with TRBD2 matching 11 bases. This specimen consisted of PBMCs, obtained after 12 months of ibrutinib treatment. The source is a human donor with chronic lymphocytic leukemia. The CDR3 DNA follows: TGCGCCAGCAGCACTCGACCAATACTAGCGGGAGTAACCAATGAGCAGTTCTTC. This codes for CASSTRPILAGVTNEQFF.